Listed below are T cell receptor beta chains from one sample, sequenced in a study of response to subunit inactivated influenza vaccine. TCRdb passed the RT-PCR reads through MiXCR, listing each CDR3 protein once. The sample records 650,000 to 850,000 distinct CDR3 sequences, approximately 15% being singletons. Sequenced here: PBMCs from blood, sampled less than 15 days before vaccination. The receptors were gathered from a man aged 45-65 years who received an inactivated influenza vaccine. Each CDR3 is given with its conserved first and last residue. The order of the fields is J gene, D gene, clone size, V gene, CDR3 DNA, CDR3 protein. The D gene is left open where the match is weak. Rows give clone size only sometimes, using once, few, many, or a class for an expanded clone.

>TRBJ2-1|NA|few|TRBV18
TGTGCCAGCTCACCACCCCTCTTAACTCATATCTACAATGAGCAGTTCTTC
CASSPPLLTHIYNEQFF
>TRBJ1-2|TRBD1|few|TRBV28
TGTGCCAGCAGAATTGGAAGGGGGCACTACACCTTC
CASRIGRGHYTF
>TRBJ2-7|TRBD2|NA|TRBV5-1
TGCGCCAGCAGCTTCACAGTCCTGGGACTAGTCTCCTACGAGCAGTACTTC
CASSFTVLGLVSYEQYF
>TRBJ2-7|NA|NA|TRBV12-3/TRBV12-4
TGTGCCAGCAGCTCGGGGTGGGAGAGCTCCTACGAGCAGTACTTC
CASSSGWESSYEQYF
>TRBJ2-7|NA|NA|TRBV7-9
TGTGCCAGCAGCCCACAAGATGGCAGGTCAGCCTACGAGCAGTACTTC
CASSPQDGRSAYEQYF
>TRBJ1-2|NA|few|TRBV7-9
TGTGCCAGCAGCGGTTTTGAACTATCAGGTGGCTACACCTTC
CASSGFELSGGYTF
>TRBJ2-7|NA|NA|TRBV4-3
TGCGCCAGCAGCCTAGCGGTCGGGGACGAGCAGTACTTC
CASSLAVGDEQYF
>TRBJ2-7|NA|few|TRBV20-1
TGCAGTGCCCGCGGACACACCTACGAGCAGTACTTC
CSARGHTYEQYF
>TRBJ1-1|NA|many|TRBV5-1
TGCGCCAGCAGCCCCAGGGGAACGGACACTGAAGCTTTCTTT
CASSPRGTDTEAFF
>TRBJ1-1|NA|NA|TRBV3-1
TGTGCCAGCAGTCCGCGGGGGGATTCTGAAGCTTTCTTT
CASSPRGDSEAFF
>TRBJ2-3|TRBD1|few|TRBV18
TGTGCCAGCTCACGGCCGCGACAGGGGGCAGATACGCAGTATTTT
CASSRPRQGADTQYF
>TRBJ2-3|TRBD1|many|TRBV12-3/TRBV12-4
TGTGCCAGCAGTTCCGGACAGGGGGGCACAGATACGCAGTATTTT
CASSSGQGGTDTQYF
>TRBJ1-1|NA|NA|TRBV19
TGTGCCAGTAGTATAAGGCAGTCCACTGAAGCTTTCTTT
CASSIRQSTEAFF
>TRBJ1-1|TRBD1|NA|TRBV7-9
TGTGCCAGCAGCTCAGCGTACAGGGGGAACACTGAAGCTTTCTTT
CASSSAYRGNTEAFF
>TRBJ1-5|NA|few|TRBV7-6
TGTGCCAGCAGCCTTTCGGATTTTCAGCCCCAGCATTTT
CASSLSDFQPQHF
>TRBJ2-3|NA|many|TRBV5-6
TGTGCCAGCAGCCTCTGGGGGCAGGGTCAGTATTTT
CASSLWGQGQYF
>TRBJ2-3|TRBD2|NA|TRBV20-1
TGCAGTGCTAGAGTAGGGCTAGCGGGAGGATCAGATACGCAGTATTTT
CSARVGLAGGSDTQYF
>TRBJ2-2|NA|NA|TRBV4-3
TGCGCCAGCGGGGTATTGAACACCGGGGAGCTGTTTTTT
CASGVLNTGELFF
>TRBJ1-1|TRBD1|few|TRBV20-1
TGCAGTGCTTGGACAGGTCGACACACTGAAGCTTTCTTT
CSAWTGRHTEAFF
>TRBJ1-2|NA|few|TRBV3-1
TGTGCCAGCAGCTGGGCAGGGGACGATGGCTACACCTTC
CASSWAGDDGYTF
>TRBJ1-4|NA|many|TRBV7-9
TGTGCCAGCAGCCCCTCGTCTGAAAAACTGTTTTTT
CASSPSSEKLFF
>TRBJ2-5|NA|many|TRBV11-2
TGTGCCAGCAGCTTTCGAGTGGCGGGAAGTCTCCGGCCCCAAGAGACCCAGTACTTC
CASSFRVAGSLRPQETQYF